Listed here is a single TCR beta chain. The CDR3 loop spans 16 amino acids. The trim removed 1 base at V and 4 bases at J, leaving 8 bases unmatched. Germline V gives CDR1 KGHSH, CDR2 LQKENI. It was with 60 Vbeta and 13 Jbeta primers that the PCR ran. The protocol was immunoSEQ multiplex PCR, while the TCRdb copy is restricted to in-frame clones and leaves out a portion. This sample carries approximately 110,000 clones, with about 2.3% going to the ten biggest clones. This record belongs to a study of cytomegalovirus exposure and HLA in healthy donors. The sequenced sample consisted of PBMCs. The sequence was obtained from a man aged 35 to 55 in good health and CMV-seronegative. The chain carries TRBV18 and TRBJ2-7; 9 positions agree with TRBD2. The CDR3 loop reads CASSPQSGRRDYEQYF. The CDR3 coding sequence is TGTGCCAGCTCACCACAGAGCGGGAGGCGGGATTACGAGCAGTACTTC. The whole variable domain, remainder taken from reference TRBV18 and TRBJ2-7, is NAGVMQNPRHLVRRRGQEARLRCSPMKGHSHVYWYRQLPEEGLKFMVYLQKENIIDESGMPKERFSAEFPKEGPSILRIQQVVRGDSAAYFCASSPQSGRRDYEQYFGPGTRLTVT.